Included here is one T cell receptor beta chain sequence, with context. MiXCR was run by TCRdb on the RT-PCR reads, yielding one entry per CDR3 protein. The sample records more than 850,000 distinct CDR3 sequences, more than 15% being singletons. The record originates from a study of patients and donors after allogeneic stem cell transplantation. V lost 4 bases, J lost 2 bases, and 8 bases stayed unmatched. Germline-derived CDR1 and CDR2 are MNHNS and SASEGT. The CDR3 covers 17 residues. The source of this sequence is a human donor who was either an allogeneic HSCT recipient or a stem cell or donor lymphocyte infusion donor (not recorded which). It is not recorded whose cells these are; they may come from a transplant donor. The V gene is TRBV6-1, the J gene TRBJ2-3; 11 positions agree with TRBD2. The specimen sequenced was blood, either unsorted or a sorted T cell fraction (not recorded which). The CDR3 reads CASSGLLAGDHTDTQYF. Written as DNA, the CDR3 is TGTGCCAGCAGTGGACTACTAGCGGGGGACCACACAGATACGCAGTATTTT.